This T cell receptor (beta chain) derives from a study of T-cell reconstitution after alpha-beta-depleted transplantation in children. Points from the study as a whole: From newly produced T cells came most of the T-cell counts and diversity one year after transplant. The study traced high day-60 TCRbeta diversity in some patients to surviving recipient T cells and thymic progenitors. Reported findings indicate that, about two months after transplant, alpha-beta T cells came from several hundred expanded clones, which were derived from non-depleted graft cells.

Germline lookup yields CDR1 MDHEN and CDR2 SYDVKM. The J segment lost 1 base and the V segment lost 4 bases, leaving 3 bases of the junction unmatched. There are 15 residues in the CDR3. Preparing the TCRbeta library involved the use of unique molecular identifiers. Using its own MiXCR run on the PCR reads, TCRdb lists one record per CDR3 protein. The sample includes about 580,000 distinct CDR3 sequences, 20% to 25% of them seen just once. This clonotype appeared a single time. Its matching antigen is unknown. The source was PBMCs, mostly from graft donor cells, collected 360 days after TCRalphabeta/CD19-depleted stem cell transplant. The chain combines TRBV28 with TRBJ2-2; 7 nucleotides match TRBD1. This clonotype originated in a boy in the first two years of life who had a stem cell transplant for acute myeloid leukemia, so the T cells may come from the graft donor. CDR3 DNA sequence: TGTGCCAGCAGTTCACACAGGGGGAACACCGGGGAGCTGTTTTTT. Translating it yields CASSSHRGNTGELFF.